The 20 T cell receptor beta chains below all came from one sample that was sequenced in a study of T cell repertoires in cytomegalovirus infection (dated by TCRdb to the late 2010s). Antigens of these TCRs are unknown. Per the publication, the treatment or condition label means: in vitro stimulation with specific CMV peptide epitopes to enrich CMV-specific T cells. The data were produced on an Illumina HiSeq 1500. TCRdb ran its own pipeline on the public reads, namely fastp trimming at Q25 and MiXCR clone calling, and kept in-frame beta chains. A single entry per CDR3 protein holds the most common genes and DNA from its merged rows. The sample data list some 700,000 distinct CDR3 sequences, and roughly 36% of these were observed just once. The ten largest clones add up to around a sixth of the sample. Sample: cultured PBMCs, taken from culture after CMV antigen stimulation. These receptors all come from a human donor in good health (CMV status not recorded). Some clones in this sample may be carry-over from other donors' samples.

The rearrangement joins TRBV2 to TRBJ2-2; D could derive from TRBD1 or TRBD2 (5 bases each). This CDR3 has 15 amino acids. Germline V gives CDR1 SNHLY, CDR2 FYNNEI. Trimming took off 6 bases at V and 1 base at J, with 12 bases between the two ends. CDR3 DNA: TGTGCCAGCAGACCCGGGACGGTGAACACCGGGGAGCTGTTTTTT. This translates into CASRPGTVNTGELFF.

The chain employs TRBV12-3 or TRBV12-4 and TRBJ1-5, with D possibly TRBD1 on 5 matching bases. This CDR3 is built from 13 residues. V was pared by 6 bases and J by 6 bases, with 12 bases between. In nucleotides, the CDR3 is TGTGCCAGCAGATCCCAGGGCGGTCAGCCCCAGCATTTT. It is translated as CASRSQGGQPQHF.

CDR3 loop: CASSPPRDYSNQPQHF. The CDR3 nucleotides are TGTGCCAGTAGTCCCCCCCGAGACTATAGCAATCAGCCCCAGCATTTT. The chain has TRBV19 and TRBJ1-5; D unclear. CDR1 is LNHDA and CDR2 is SQIVND in the germline V gene (reference sequence). Trimming removed 5 bases from V and 0 bases from J, with 14 bases in between. This CDR3 region has 16 residues. The full variable domain, its missing parts supplied by reference TRBV19 and TRBJ1-5, is DGGITQSPKYLFRKEGQNVTLSCEQNLNHDAMYWYRQDPGQGLRLIYYSQIVNDFQKGDIAEGYSVSREKKESFPLTVTSAQKNPTAFYLCASSPPRDYSNQPQHFGDGTRLSIL.

The rearrangement links TRBV20-1 to TRBJ2-3, with a possible D match to TRBD1 (6 bases). The germline gives CDR1 DFQATT, CDR2 SNEGSKA (reference sequence). The CDR3 has 12 amino acids. Trimming removed 6 bases from V and 5 bases from J, with 12 bases in between. The CDR3 sequence is CSASTGRDTQYF. DNA for the CDR3: TGCAGTGCCTCGACAGGTAGAGATACGCAGTATTTT.

The table lists this clonotype with a few counts. The rearrangement joins TRBV12-3 or TRBV12-4 to TRBJ1-4; no definite D call. The CDR3 has 14 amino acids. V gave up 3 bases and J gave up 2 bases, with 7 bases separating them. CDR3 coding DNA: TGTGCCAGCAGTTTCGGCAGCACTAATGAAAAACTGTTTTTT. This sequence encodes CASSFGSTNEKLFF.

This clonotype was counted a few times. The chain employs TRBV27 and TRBJ2-7; the match to TRBD2 covers 8 bases. Germline CDR1 reads MNHEY; CDR2 reads SMNVEV (reference sequence). This CDR3 spans 14 amino acids. V dropped 4 bases and J dropped 1; count of bases not matched to a gene: 3. The CDR3 sequence is CASSWSGSSYEQYF. Here the CDR3 DNA reads TGTGCCAGCAGTTGGAGCGGGAGTTCCTACGAGCAGTACTTC.

This clonotype was found a few times. The rearrangement joins TRBV28 to TRBJ2-1, with 7 bases identical to TRBD2. Germline CDR1 and CDR2: MDHEN and SYDVKM. The CDR3 consists of 16 residues. With 3 bases clipped from V and 2 bases from J, the junction kept 7 bases outside the gene matches. In DNA, the CDR3 is TGTGCCAGCAGTTTTCACGGACTAGGTGCCTACAATGAGCAGTTCTTC. This sequence encodes CASSFHGLGAYNEQFF. Drawing the rest from reference TRBV28 and TRBJ2-1, the complete variable domain is DVKVTQSSRYLVKRTGEKVFLECVQDMDHENMFWYRQDPGLGLRLIYFSYDVKMKEKGDIPEGYSVSREKKERFSLILESASTNQTSMYLCASSFHGLGAYNEQFFGPGTRLTVL.

In this sample, this clonotype turned up a few times. The chain employs TRBV7-9 and TRBJ2-3; D is unresolved. Germline V gives CDR1 SEHNR, CDR2 FQNEAQ (reference sequence). CDR3 size: 15 residues. V was trimmed by 4 bases and J by 0 bases, leaving 11 bases between them. The CDR3 is CASSSPVRSTDTQYF. The CDR3 DNA reads TGTGCCAGCAGCTCACCCGTCCGGAGCACAGATACGCAGTATTTT.

The chain joins TRBV28 to TRBJ1-6, with D hard to call. Germline values: CDR1 MDHEN, CDR2 SYDVKM. There are 17 residues in the CDR3. Deletions cut 3 bases from V and 6 bases from J, with 18 bases between. CDR3 nucleotides: TGTGCCAGCAGTTTTCGGGTGGGGATAAGGGCTAATTCACCCCTCCACTTT. As protein: CASSFRVGIRANSPLHF.

This clonotype was picked up one time. The genes are TRBV20-1 and TRBJ1-1; D not certain. Trimming cost V 4 bases and J 3 bases, with 6 bases left between them. This CDR3 comprises 11 residues. Looked up from germline, CDR1 is DFQATT and CDR2 is SNEGSKA (reference sequence). CDR3 residues: CSATMYTEAFF. In nucleotides, the CDR3 is TGCAGTGCTACCATGTACACTGAAGCTTTCTTT.

CDR3 DNA sequence: TGTGCCAGCAGCTTAGACGGGGGCGCAAGGAGCACTGAAGCTTTCTTT. Its protein is CASSLDGGARSTEAFF. This chain connects TRBV11-2 to TRBJ1-1; D might be TRBD1 (6 bases). CDR1 is SGHAT, CDR2 FQNNGV, per germline. Trimming took off 0 bases at V and 4 bases at J, with 15 bases between the two ends. The CDR3 sequence is 16 residues long.

At least ten counts were recorded for this clonotype. The gene calls are TRBV7-2 and TRBJ2-7; D not resolved. This CDR3 has 14 residues. The V gene's germline CDR1 is SGHTA and CDR2 FQGNSA. Trimming took off 5 bases at V and 0 bases at J, with 11 bases between the two ends. In DNA form, the CDR3 reads TGTGCCAGCAGCCCCGATGCCAGCTCCTACGAGCAGTACTTC. Its translation is CASSPDASSYEQYF.

This clonotype was seen a few times. This rearrangement joins TRBV7-2 to TRBJ2-3; 7 bases agree with TRBD2. After removal of 4 bases from V and 2 bases from J, the junction contained 12 bases not matched to a gene. The CDR3 is 17 residues long. CDR1 is SGHTA and CDR2 is FQGNSA in the germline V gene. CDR3 sequence: CASSSRTRALSTDTQYF. The CDR3 coding sequence is TGTGCCAGCAGCTCCAGGACTAGGGCCCTTTCCACAGATACGCAGTATTTT. Looking up the rest from reference TRBV7-2 and TRBJ2-3 gives the full variable domain: GAGVSQSPSNKVTEKGKDVELRCDPISGHTALYWYRQSLGQGLEFLIYFQGNSAPDKSGLPSDRFSAERTGGSVSTLTIQRTQQEDSAVYLCASSSRTRALSTDTQYFGPGTRLTVL.

This rearrangement joins TRBV7-8 to TRBJ2-7; D tentatively fits TRBD1 or TRBD2 (5 bases each). CDR1 is SGHVS and CDR2 is FQNEAQ in the germline V gene. V lost 3 bases, J lost 3 bases, and 12 bases lay in between. This CDR3 region has 14 residues. The CDR3 sequence is CASSLGPTLYEQYF. The CDR3 region has the DNA TGTGCCAGCAGCTTGGGACCGACCCTCTACGAGCAGTACTTC.

The genes are TRBV7-9 and TRBJ1-6; D is possibly TRBD1 (5 bases). Germline V gives CDR1 SEHNR, CDR2 FQNEAQ (reference sequence). V lost 3 bases and J 7 bases, leaving 13 bases between the germline ends. The CDR3 consists of 15 residues. The CDR3 here is CASSFSQGLNSPLHF. CDR3 coding DNA: TGTGCCAGCAGCTTCAGTCAGGGATTGAATTCACCCCTCCACTTT.

This clonotype appeared many times. This chain uses TRBV7-2 with TRBJ1-5; D might be TRBD1 (6 bases). CDR3 length: 15 amino acids. The germline V and J ends were trimmed by 1 base and 7 bases, with 14 bases remaining between them. Per the germline V gene, CDR1 is SGHTA and CDR2 is FQGNSA. DNA for the CDR3: TGTGCCAGCAGCTTAGGGCCGGACAGAAGGCAGCCCCAGCATTTT. Amino acid sequence: CASSLGPDRRQPQHF. The entire variable domain, with the rest obtained from reference TRBV7-2 and TRBJ1-5, is as follows: GAGVSQSPSNKVTEKGKDVELRCDPISGHTALYWYRQSLGQGLEFLIYFQGNSAPDKSGLPSDRFSAERTGGSVSTLTIQRTQQEDSAVYLCASSLGPDRRQPQHFGDGTRLSIL.

The rearrangement uses TRBV7-6 and TRBJ1-3; D not certain. Germline V gene sequence: CDR1 SGHVS, CDR2 FNYEAQ. The V gene lost 5 bases and the J gene lost 4 bases, with 15 bases spanning the gap. This CDR3 has 15 residues. CDR3 nucleotide sequence: TGTGCCAGCAGCCCCAGACGGGGAGCGGGAAACACCATATATTTT. Its translation is CASSPRRGAGNTIYF.

This clonotype was seen more than once but under ten times. The chain's CDR3 is CASSYPAGGPQETQYF. The CDR3 DNA sequence: TGTGCCAGCAGCTACCCAGCGGGGGGGCCTCAAGAGACCCAGTACTTC. V gene TRBV28 combines with J gene TRBJ2-5, with TRBD2 matching 10 bases. V gave up 6 bases and J gave up 2 bases; unmatched junction bases: 9. The germline V gene encodes CDR1 MDHEN and CDR2 SYDVKM. CDR3 size: 16 residues. Supplemented by reference TRBV28 and TRBJ2-5, the full variable domain reads DVKVTQSSRYLVKRTGEKVFLECVQDMDHENMFWYRQDPGLGLRLIYFSYDVKMKEKGDIPEGYSVSREKKERFSLILESASTNQTSMYLCASSYPAGGPQETQYFGPGTRLLVL.

This clonotype showed up many times. The chain uses TRBV7-9 and TRBJ1-1; 7 nucleotides line up with TRBD1. The CDR3 loop spans 14 amino acids. V dropped 5 bases and J dropped 4; count of bases not matched to a gene: 7. CDR1 is SEHNR and CDR2 is FQNEAQ in the germline V gene (reference sequence). DNA of the CDR3: TGTGCCAGCAGCCTCAGACAGGGAGGCACTGAAGCTTTCTTT. Encoded protein: CASSLRQGGTEAFF.

J is TRBJ2-2 and V is TRBV11-3; 7 nucleotides line up with TRBD1. The J segment lost 3 bases and the V segment lost 4 bases, leaving 2 bases of the junction unmatched. The length of the CDR3 is 14 residues. Germline V CDR1 and CDR2: SGHNT, YENEEA. The CDR3 DNA reads as TGTGCCAGCAGCTGGGACAGATACACCGGGGAGCTGTTTTTT. The encoded protein is CASSWDRYTGELFF.